Presented here are 2 T cell receptor beta chains from one specimen sequenced in a study of human T cells and chemical hapten exposure. It was from unfractionated whole blood that total RNA was extracted. Via MiXCR, TCRdb re-called the 5' RACE reads, giving one row per CDR3 protein. The data contain about 81,000 distinct CDR3 sequences, 6% to 8.5% of them singletons. Receptors were obtained from a male donor in good health.

This chain connects TRBV29-1 to TRBJ2-3, with 13 bases matching TRBD2. V dropped 8 bases and J dropped 4; count of bases not matched to a gene: 9. Germline assignment: CDR1 SQVTM and CDR2 ANQGSEA. This CDR3 spans 15 amino acids. The CDR3 reads CSTREGLAGPDTQYF. The DNA of the CDR3 is TGCAGCACACGAGAGGGACTAGCGGGGCCAGATACGCAGTATTTT.

This clonotype has more than one count but fewer than ten. The chain joins TRBV5-1 to TRBJ1-1, with 11 bases lining up with TRBD1. The CDR3 runs to 16 residues. The V gene end was trimmed by 4 bases and the J gene end by 1 base; junction bases not matched to a gene: 6. The germline V gene has CDR1 SGHRS and CDR2 YFSETQ. CDR3 nucleotide sequence: TGCGCCAGCAGCACCAGGACAGGGGGCGCGAACACTGAAGCTTTCTTT. Its protein product is CASSTRTGGANTEAFF.